This T cell receptor (beta chain) came from a study of shared clonotypes between healthy human individuals. Study-wide background: A couple of women and three men aged 18 to 49 served as donors.

Clones were read by immunoSEQ multiplex PCR, and TCRdb kept only the in-frame ones, dropping some. The profile covers 2 million or so clones, with approximately 95% appearing a single time and roughly 1.1% taken by the ten largest. The CDR3 length is 15 residues. The J segment lost 6 bases and the V segment lost 2 bases, leaving 6 bases of the junction unmatched. Germline CDR1 and CDR2: MNHEY and SVGAGI. Naive CD8 cells comprised CD45RO-negative, CCR7-positively selected cells, excluding terminally differentiated effector memory CD45RA+ cells. Donors comprised only Caucasian adults living in Nashville, Tennessee. Regarding this clone: What it recognizes is unknown. This same CDR3 is encoded by further DNA sequences in the sample.

Study-level findings and limits: Expectations were that clonotype sharing among donors would be affected by sequencing depth.

The sequencing input was naive CD8+ T cells sorted from blood. This chain connects TRBV6-5 to TRBJ2-1, with 8 bases aligning to TRBD2. This clonotype was sampled from a man aged 18-30 years in good health. DNA for the CDR3: TGTGCCAGCAGTTACGCGGCGGGAGGCGGCAATGAGCAGTTCTTC. Its translation: CASSYAAGGGNEQFF.